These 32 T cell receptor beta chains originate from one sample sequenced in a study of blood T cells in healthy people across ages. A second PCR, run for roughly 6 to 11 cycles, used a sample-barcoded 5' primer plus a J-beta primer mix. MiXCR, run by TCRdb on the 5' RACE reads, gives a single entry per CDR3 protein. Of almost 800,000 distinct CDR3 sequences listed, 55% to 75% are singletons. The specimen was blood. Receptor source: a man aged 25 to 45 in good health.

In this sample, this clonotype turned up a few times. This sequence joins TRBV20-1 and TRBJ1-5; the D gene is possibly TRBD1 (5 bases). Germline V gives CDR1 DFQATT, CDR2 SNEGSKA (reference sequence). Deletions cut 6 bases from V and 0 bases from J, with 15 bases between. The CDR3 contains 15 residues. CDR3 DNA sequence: TGCAGTGCCTCAGGCCAGGGATATAGCAATCAGCCCCAGCATTTT. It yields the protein CSASGQGYSNQPQHF.

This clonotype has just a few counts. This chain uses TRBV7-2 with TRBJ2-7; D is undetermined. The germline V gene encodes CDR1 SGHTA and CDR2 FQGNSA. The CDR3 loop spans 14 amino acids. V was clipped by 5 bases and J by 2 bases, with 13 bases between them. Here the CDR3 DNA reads TGTGCCAGCAGCATCAAACACGGACCCTACGAGCAGTACTTC. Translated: CASSIKHGPYEQYF.

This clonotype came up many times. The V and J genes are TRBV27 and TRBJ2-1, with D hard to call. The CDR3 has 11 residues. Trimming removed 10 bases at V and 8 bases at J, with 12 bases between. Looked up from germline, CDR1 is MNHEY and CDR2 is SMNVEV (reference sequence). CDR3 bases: TGTGCCATAGCTACGGCGTATGAGCAGTTCTTC. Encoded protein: CAIATAYEQFF.

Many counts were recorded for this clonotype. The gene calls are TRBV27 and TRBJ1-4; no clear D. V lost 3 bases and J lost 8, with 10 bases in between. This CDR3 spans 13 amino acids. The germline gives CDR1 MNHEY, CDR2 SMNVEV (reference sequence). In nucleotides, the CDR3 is TGTGCCAGCAGTTTCAGTGGTTTCGAAAAACTGTTTTTT. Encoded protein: CASSFSGFEKLFF. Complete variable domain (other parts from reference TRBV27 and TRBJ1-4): EAQVTQNPRYLITVTGKKLTVTCSQNMNHEYMSWYRQDPGLGLRQIYYSMNVEVTDKGDVPEGYKVSRKEKRNFPLILESPSPNQTSLYFCASSFSGFEKLFFGSGTQLSVL.

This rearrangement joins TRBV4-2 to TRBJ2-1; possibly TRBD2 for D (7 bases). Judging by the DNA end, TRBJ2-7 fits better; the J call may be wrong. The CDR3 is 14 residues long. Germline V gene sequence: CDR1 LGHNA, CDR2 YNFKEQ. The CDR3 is CASSLPGGDNEQYF. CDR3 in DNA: TGTGCCAGCAGCCTCCCGGGGGGCGACAATGAGCAGTACTTC.

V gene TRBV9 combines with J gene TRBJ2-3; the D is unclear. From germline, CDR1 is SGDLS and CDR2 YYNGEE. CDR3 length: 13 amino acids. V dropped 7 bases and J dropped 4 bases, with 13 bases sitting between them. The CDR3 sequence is CASQATRADTQYF. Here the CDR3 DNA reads TGTGCCAGCCAGGCAACCCGGGCAGATACGCAGTATTTT. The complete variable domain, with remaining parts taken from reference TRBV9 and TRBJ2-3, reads DSGVTQTPKHLITATGQRVTLRCSPRSGDLSVYWYQQSLDQGLQFLIQYYNGEERAKGNILERFSAQQFPDLHSELNLSSLELGDSALYFCASQATRADTQYFGPGTRLTVL.

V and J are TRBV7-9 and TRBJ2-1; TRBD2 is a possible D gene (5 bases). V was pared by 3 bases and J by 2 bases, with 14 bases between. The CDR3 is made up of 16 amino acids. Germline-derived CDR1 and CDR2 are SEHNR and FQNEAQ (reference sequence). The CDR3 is CASSFGSGAAYNEQFF. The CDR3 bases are TGTGCCAGCAGCTTTGGAAGCGGTGCGGCCTACAATGAGCAGTTCTTC.

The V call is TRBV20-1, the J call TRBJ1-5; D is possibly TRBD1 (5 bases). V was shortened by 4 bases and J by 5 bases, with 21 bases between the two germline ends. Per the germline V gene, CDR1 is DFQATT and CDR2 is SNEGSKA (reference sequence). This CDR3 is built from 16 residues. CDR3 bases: TGCAGTGCTAACCGGGGTACCCGGGGGGTGGATCAGCCCCAGCATTTT. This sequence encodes CSANRGTRGVDQPQHF.

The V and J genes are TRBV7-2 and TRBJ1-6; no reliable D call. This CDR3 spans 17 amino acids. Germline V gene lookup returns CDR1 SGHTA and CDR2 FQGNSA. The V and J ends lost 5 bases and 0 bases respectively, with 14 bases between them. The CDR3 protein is CASSRVGGSSYNSPLHF. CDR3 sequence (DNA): TGTGCCAGCAGCCGAGTTGGCGGAAGCTCCTATAATTCACCCCTCCACTTT.

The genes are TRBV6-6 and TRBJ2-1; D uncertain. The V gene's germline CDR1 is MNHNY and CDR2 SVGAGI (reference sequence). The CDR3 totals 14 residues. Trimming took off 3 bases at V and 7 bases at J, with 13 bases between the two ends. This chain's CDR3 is CASSYSAMGNEQFF. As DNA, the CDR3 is TGTGCCAGCAGTTATTCGGCCATGGGAAATGAGCAGTTCTTC.

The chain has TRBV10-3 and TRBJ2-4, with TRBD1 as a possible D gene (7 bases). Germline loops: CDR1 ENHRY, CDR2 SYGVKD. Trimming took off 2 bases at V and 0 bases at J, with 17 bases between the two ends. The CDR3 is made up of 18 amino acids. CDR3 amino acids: CAISEGGGQNLAKNIQYF. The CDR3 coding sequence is TGTGCCATCAGTGAGGGAGGGGGACAGAATCTAGCCAAAAACATTCAGTACTTC.

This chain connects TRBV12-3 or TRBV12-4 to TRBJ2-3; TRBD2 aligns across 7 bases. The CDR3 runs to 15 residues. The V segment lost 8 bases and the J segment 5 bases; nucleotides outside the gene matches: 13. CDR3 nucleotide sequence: TGTGCCAGCGAGTTGAGGGGAGGGAGAGGAGATACGCAGTATTTT. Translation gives CASELRGGRGDTQYF.

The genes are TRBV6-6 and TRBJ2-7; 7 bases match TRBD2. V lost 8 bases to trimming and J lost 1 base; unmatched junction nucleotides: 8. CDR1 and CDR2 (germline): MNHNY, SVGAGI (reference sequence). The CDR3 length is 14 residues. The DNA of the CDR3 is TGTGCCAGCCGGGGGGAGGCAGGGTCCTACGAGCAGTACTTC. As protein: CASRGEAGSYEQYF.

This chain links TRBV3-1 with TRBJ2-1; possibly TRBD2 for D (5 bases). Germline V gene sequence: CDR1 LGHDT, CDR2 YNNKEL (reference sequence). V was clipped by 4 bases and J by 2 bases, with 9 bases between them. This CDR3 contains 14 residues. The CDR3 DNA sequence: TGTGCCAGCAGCCCCCTGGAGGCCTACAATGAGCAGTTCTTC. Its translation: CASSPLEAYNEQFF.

CDR3 in DNA: TGCGCCAGCAGCTTGTTACAGAGTAACTATGGCTACACCTTC. This gives the protein CASSLLQSNYGYTF. The chain has TRBV5-1 and TRBJ1-2; no clear D gene. Trimming stripped 1 base from V and 1 base from J, with 8 bases between. CDR3 length: 14 residues. In germline, CDR1 is SGHRS, CDR2 YFSETQ.

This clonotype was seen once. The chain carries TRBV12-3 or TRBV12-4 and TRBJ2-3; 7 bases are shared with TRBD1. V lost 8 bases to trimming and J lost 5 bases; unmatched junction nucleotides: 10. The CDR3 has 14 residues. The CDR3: CASGRTGVIDTQYF. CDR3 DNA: TGTGCCAGCGGACGGACAGGTGTGATAGATACGCAGTATTTT.

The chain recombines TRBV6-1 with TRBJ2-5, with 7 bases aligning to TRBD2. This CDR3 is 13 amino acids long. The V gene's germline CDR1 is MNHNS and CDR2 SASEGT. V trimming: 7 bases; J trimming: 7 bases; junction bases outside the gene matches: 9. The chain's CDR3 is CASTPSGLGTQYF. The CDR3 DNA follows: TGTGCCAGCACCCCTAGCGGACTGGGGACCCAGTACTTC.

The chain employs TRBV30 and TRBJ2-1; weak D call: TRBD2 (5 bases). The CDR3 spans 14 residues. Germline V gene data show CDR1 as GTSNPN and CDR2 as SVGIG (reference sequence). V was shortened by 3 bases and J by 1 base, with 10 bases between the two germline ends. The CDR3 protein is CAWRRTGSYNEQFF. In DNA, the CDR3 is TGTGCCTGGAGAAGGACGGGGTCCTACAATGAGCAGTTCTTC.

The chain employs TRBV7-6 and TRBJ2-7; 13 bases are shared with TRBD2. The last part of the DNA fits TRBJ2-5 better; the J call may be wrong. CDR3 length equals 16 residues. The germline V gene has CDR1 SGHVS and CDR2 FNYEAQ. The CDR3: CASSSRTSGSRETQYF. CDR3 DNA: TGTGCCAGCAGCTCAAGGACTAGCGGGAGCAGAGAGACCCAGTACTTC.

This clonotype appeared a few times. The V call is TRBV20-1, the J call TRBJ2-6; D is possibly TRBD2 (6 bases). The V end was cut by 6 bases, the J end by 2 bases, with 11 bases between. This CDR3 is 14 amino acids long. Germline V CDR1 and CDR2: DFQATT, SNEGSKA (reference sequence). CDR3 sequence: CSAVGSPGANVLTF. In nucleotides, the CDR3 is TGCAGTGCGGTCGGGAGTCCTGGGGCCAACGTCCTGACTTTC.

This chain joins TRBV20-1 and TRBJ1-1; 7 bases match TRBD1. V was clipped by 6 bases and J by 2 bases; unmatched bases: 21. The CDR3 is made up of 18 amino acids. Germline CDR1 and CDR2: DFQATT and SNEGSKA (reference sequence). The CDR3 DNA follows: TGCAGTGCACTTGACAGGGTTGGCGAACAGAAACTAAACACTGAAGCTTTCTTT. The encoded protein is CSALDRVGEQKLNTEAFF.

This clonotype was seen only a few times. The CDR3 reads CASSLYSTGIVFQPQHF. CDR3 nucleotide sequence: TGTGCCAGCAGTTTATACTCTACAGGGATTGTGTTCCAGCCCCAGCATTTT. This chain uses TRBV28 with TRBJ1-5, with D possibly matching TRBD1 (6 bases). CDR1 MDHEN and CDR2 SYDVKM come from the germline V gene. CDR3 length: 17 amino acids. The V end lost 1 base, the J end lost 7 bases, and 20 bases lay between the germline ends. Full variable domain (outside the CDR3, taken from reference TRBV28 and TRBJ1-5): DVKVTQSSRYLVKRTGEKVFLECVQDMDHENMFWYRQDPGLGLRLIYFSYDVKMKEKGDIPEGYSVSREKKERFSLILESASTNQTSMYLCASSLYSTGIVFQPQHFGDGTRLSIL.

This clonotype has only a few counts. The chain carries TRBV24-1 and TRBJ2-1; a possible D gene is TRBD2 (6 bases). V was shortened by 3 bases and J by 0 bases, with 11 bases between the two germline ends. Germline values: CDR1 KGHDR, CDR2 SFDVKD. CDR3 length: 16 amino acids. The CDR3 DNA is TGTGCCACCAGTGATATAGCGGCCAGCTCCTACAATGAGCAGTTCTTC. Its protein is CATSDIAASSYNEQFF.

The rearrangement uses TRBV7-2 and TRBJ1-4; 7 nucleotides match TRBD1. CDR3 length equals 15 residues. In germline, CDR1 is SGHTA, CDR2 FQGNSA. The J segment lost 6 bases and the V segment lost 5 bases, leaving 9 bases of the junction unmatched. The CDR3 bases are TGTGCCAGCAGCCCACGACAGGGAGGCGATGAAAAACTGTTTTTT. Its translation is CASSPRQGGDEKLFF.

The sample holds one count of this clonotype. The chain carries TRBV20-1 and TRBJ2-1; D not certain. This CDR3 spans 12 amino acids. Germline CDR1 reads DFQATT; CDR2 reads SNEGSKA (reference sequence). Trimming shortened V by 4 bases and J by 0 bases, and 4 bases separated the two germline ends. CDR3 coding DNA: TGCAGTGCTACGGGCTCCTACAATGAGCAGTTCTTC. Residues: CSATGSYNEQFF.

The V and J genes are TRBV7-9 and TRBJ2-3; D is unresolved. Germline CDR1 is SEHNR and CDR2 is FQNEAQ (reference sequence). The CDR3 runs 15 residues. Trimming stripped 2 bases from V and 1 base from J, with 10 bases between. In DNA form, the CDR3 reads TGTGCCAGCAGCTTATCGCAACTGGGCACAGATACGCAGTATTTT. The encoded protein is CASSLSQLGTDTQYF.

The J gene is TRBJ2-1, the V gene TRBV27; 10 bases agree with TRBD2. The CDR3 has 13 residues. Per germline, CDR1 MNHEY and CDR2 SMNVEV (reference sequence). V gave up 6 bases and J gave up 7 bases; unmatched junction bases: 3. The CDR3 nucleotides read TGTGCCAGCAGCCAGCGGGGGGGGAATGAGCAGTTCTTC. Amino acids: CASSQRGGNEQFF.

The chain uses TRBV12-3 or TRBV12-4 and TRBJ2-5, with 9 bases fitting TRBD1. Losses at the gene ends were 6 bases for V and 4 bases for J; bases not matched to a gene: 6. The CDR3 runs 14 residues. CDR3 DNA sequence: TGTGCCAGCAGACGGACAGGGGAAGGAGAGACCCAGTACTTC. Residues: CASRRTGEGETQYF.

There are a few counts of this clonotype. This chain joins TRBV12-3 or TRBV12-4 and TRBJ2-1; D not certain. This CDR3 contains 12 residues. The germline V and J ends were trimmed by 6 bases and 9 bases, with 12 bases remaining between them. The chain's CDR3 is CASSRGPCEQFF. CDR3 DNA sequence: TGTGCCAGCAGCCGAGGCCCCTGTGAGCAGTTCTTC.

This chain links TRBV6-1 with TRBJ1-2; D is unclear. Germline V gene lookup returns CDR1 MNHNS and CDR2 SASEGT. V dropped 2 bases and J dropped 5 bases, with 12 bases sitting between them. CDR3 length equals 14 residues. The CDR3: CASSEKDFSYGYTF. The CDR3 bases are TGTGCCAGCAGTGAAAAGGACTTTTCGTATGGCTACACCTTC.

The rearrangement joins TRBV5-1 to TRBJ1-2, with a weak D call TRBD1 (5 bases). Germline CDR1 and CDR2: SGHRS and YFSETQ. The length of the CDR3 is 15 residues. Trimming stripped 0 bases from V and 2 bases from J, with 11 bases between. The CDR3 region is CASSLATGGNYGYTF. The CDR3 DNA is TGCGCCAGCAGCTTGGCGACCGGGGGGAACTATGGCTACACCTTC. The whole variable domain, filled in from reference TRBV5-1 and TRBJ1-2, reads KAGVTQTPRYLIKTRGQQVTLSCSPISGHRSVSWYQQTPGQGLQFLFEYFSETQRNKGNFPGRFSGRQFSNSRSEMNVSTLELGDSALYLCASSLATGGNYGYTFGSGTRLTVV.

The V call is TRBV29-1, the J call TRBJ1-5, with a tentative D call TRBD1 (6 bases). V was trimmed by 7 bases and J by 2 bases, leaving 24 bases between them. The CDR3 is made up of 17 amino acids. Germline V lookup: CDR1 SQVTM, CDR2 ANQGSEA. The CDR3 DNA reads TGCAGCGACCCACCGATAGGAAGGGGGAGAGGCAATCAGCCCCAGCATTTT. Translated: CSDPPIGRGRGNQPQHF.